The 24 T cell receptor beta chains presented below share a single source sample, sequenced in a study of response to subunit inactivated influenza vaccine. Using its own MiXCR run on the RT-PCR reads, TCRdb lists one record per CDR3 protein. The sample includes 550,000 to 600,000 distinct CDR3 sequences, approximately 12% of them seen just once. The input for sequencing was PBMCs from blood, taken on the day of vaccination. The receptors stem from a man in his forties or fifties who received an inactivated influenza vaccine.

This clonotype was observed a handful of times. The chain recombines TRBV5-1 with TRBJ1-4, with 8 positions matching TRBD1. Looked up from germline, CDR1 is SGHRS and CDR2 is YFSETQ. V dropped 1 base and J dropped 0; count of bases not matched to a gene: 5. The CDR3 totals 17 residues. Here the CDR3 reads CASSLFGQGTTNEKLFF. CDR3 in DNA: TGCGCCAGCAGCTTGTTCGGACAGGGCACAACTAATGAAAAACTGTTTTTT.

This clonotype has more than one count but fewer than ten. CDR3 loop: CASSPSGREADTQYF. The DNA for the CDR3 is TGTGCCAGCAGTCCCAGCGGGAGAGAAGCAGATACGCAGTATTTT. The chain carries TRBV6-1 and TRBJ2-3, with 8 bases matching TRBD2. Losses at the gene ends were 5 bases for V and 4 bases for J; bases not matched to a gene: 8. Germline loops: CDR1 MNHNS, CDR2 SASEGT. CDR3 length: 15 residues.

V and J are TRBV7-8 and TRBJ2-1, with D unclear. The V gene's germline CDR1 is SGHVS and CDR2 FQNEAQ. This CDR3 contains 16 residues. V was shortened by 6 bases and J by 10 bases, with 25 bases between the two germline ends. The CDR3 coding sequence is TGTGCCAGCAGTCCTCTTCGGTCCCAGTCGAGAAGAGAGCAGTTCTTC. Residues: CASSPLRSQSRREQFF.

At least ten counts were recorded for this clonotype. V and J are TRBV6-2 or TRBV6-3 and TRBJ2-7, with 8 nucleotides matching TRBD1. The CDR3 is made up of 17 amino acids. CDR1 MNHEY and CDR2 SVGEGT come from the germline V gene. J lost 5 bases, V lost 2 bases, and 14 bases had no gene match. The CDR3 region has the DNA TGTGCCAGCAGTTACGGGTCCGGACAGGGTTTTTTCCACGAGCAGTACTTC. Encoded protein: CASSYGSGQGFFHEQYF.

This clonotype has only a few counts. Here the CDR3 DNA reads TGCAGTGCTAGGGACCTAGACAGGGCAAGGACTGAAGCTTTCTTT. The encoded protein is CSARDLDRARTEAFF. J is TRBJ1-1 and V is TRBV20-1; TRBD1 matches 7 bases. The junction had 12 bases not matched to a gene; V was cut back by 3 bases and J by 5 bases. Germline V gives CDR1 DFQATT, CDR2 SNEGSKA (reference sequence). This CDR3 is built from 15 residues.

The gene calls are TRBV28 and TRBJ1-5; D is uncertain. Germline V gene data show CDR1 as MDHEN and CDR2 as SYDVKM. The CDR3 totals 15 residues. Trimming cost V 1 base and J 2 bases, with 9 bases left between them. DNA of the CDR3: TGTGCCAGCAGTTTATATCGGGTAGGCAATCAGCCCCAGCATTTT. This sequence encodes CASSLYRVGNQPQHF.

Regarding this clonotype: A junction boundary mismatches the germline segment, possibly from a read error. The rearrangement links TRBV11-2 to TRBJ2-3; possible D gene TRBD2, 5 bases. Germline V lookup: CDR1 SGHAT, CDR2 FQNNGV. CDR3 length equals 15 residues. This CDR3 is CPSSLASRPTDTQYF. DNA of the CDR3: TGTCCCAGCTCCCTGGCTAGCAGGCCCACAGATACGCAGTATTTT. The full variable domain, rest sourced from reference TRBV11-2 and TRBJ2-3, is EAGVAQSPRYKIIEKRQSVAFWCNPISGHATLYWYQQILGQGPKLLIQFQNNGVVDDSQLPKDRFSAERLKGVDSTLKIQPAKLEDSAVYLCPSSLASRPTDTQYFGPGTRLTVL.

The chain recombines TRBV11-2 with TRBJ2-2, with D perhaps TRBD2 (6 bases). Trimming took off 5 bases at V and 3 bases at J, with 16 bases between the two ends. This CDR3 is built from 16 residues. Germline V lookup: CDR1 SGHAT, CDR2 FQNNGV. CDR3 DNA: TGTGCCAGCAGCCGACCGGGACTTCGCGACACCGGGGAGCTGTTTTTT. It codes for CASSRPGLRDTGELFF.

At least ten counts were recorded for this clonotype. The rearrangement uses TRBV7-9 and TRBJ2-5; 8 bases align to TRBD1. J lost 1 base, V lost 3 bases, and 7 bases had no gene match. Germline loops: CDR1 SEHNR, CDR2 FQNEAQ (reference sequence). This CDR3 is 16 amino acids long. CDR3 sequence: CASSFIGDRGQETQYF. The CDR3 nucleotides read TGTGCCAGCAGCTTTATCGGAGACAGGGGCCAAGAGACCCAGTACTTC.

This clonotype was seen only a few times. The genes are TRBV20-1 and TRBJ2-5; maybe TRBD2 (6 bases). Trimming removed 7 bases at V and 4 bases at J, with 10 bases between. Germline V CDR1 and CDR2: DFQATT, SNEGSKA (reference sequence). The CDR3 contains 11 residues. CDR3 DNA: TGCAGTGGGACTAAGTTAGAGACCCAGTACTTC. This encodes CSGTKLETQYF.

This clonotype showed up many times. The chain employs TRBV9 and TRBJ2-5, with D possibly called TRBD1 or TRBD2 (6 bases each). The CDR3 runs to 14 residues. CDR1 SGDLS and CDR2 YYNGEE come from the germline V gene. The V end lost 3 bases, the J end lost 1 base, and 10 bases lay between the germline ends. The CDR3 nucleotides read TGTGCCAGCAGCGGAGGGGGGCCCCAAGAGACCCAGTACTTC. Translated, it gives CASSGGGPQETQYF.

This clonotype appeared a few times. This chain joins TRBV4-1 and TRBJ2-7; D unclear. The CDR3 is made up of 15 amino acids. Germline assignment: CDR1 MGHRA and CDR2 YSYEKL. The germline V and J ends were trimmed by 0 bases and 0 bases, with 9 bases remaining between them. The CDR3 protein is CASSQEVASSYEQYF. CDR3 coding DNA: TGCGCCAGCAGCCAAGAAGTCGCCAGCTCCTACGAGCAGTACTTC.

This chain connects TRBV15 to TRBJ2-1; D uncertain. Germline-derived CDR1 and CDR2 are LNHNV and YYDKDF (reference sequence). V lost 5 bases and J lost 1, with 9 bases in between. The CDR3 totals 14 residues. The CDR3 spells CATSDHPSYNEQFF. The CDR3 DNA follows: TGTGCCACCAGCGACCACCCTTCCTACAATGAGCAGTTCTTC. Full variable domain (missing parts from reference TRBV15 and TRBJ2-1): DAMVIQNPRYQVTQFGKPVTLSCSQTLNHNVMYWYQQKSSQAPKLLFHYYDKDFNNEADTPDNFQSRRPNTSFCFLDIRSPGLGDTAMYLCATSDHPSYNEQFFGPGTRLTVL.

This clonotype turned up a few times. This chain joins TRBV5-1 and TRBJ1-1, with 10 bases aligning to TRBD1. The V and J ends lost 0 bases and 8 bases, in that order; junction bases with no gene match: 4. Germline V lookup: CDR1 SGHRS, CDR2 YFSETQ. The CDR3 extends over 14 amino acids. The chain's CDR3 is CASSLGQGASEAFF. CDR3 bases: TGCGCCAGCAGCTTGGGACAGGGGGCGTCCGAAGCTTTCTTT.

The sample holds a few counts of this clonotype. J is TRBJ2-5 and V is TRBV11-2; 7 bases are shared with TRBD2. Germline-derived CDR1 and CDR2 are SGHAT and FQNNGV. Germline trimming cut 1 base from V and 1 base from J; bases unmatched to any gene: 15. CDR3 length: 19 residues. The CDR3 region is CASSLGGMGRGSFQETQYF. The CDR3 DNA is TGTGCCAGCAGCTTAGGTGGAATGGGGCGGGGGAGCTTCCAAGAGACCCAGTACTTC.

This clonotype showed up many times. The genes are TRBV28 and TRBJ2-7; D unresolved. The V end lost 5 bases, the J end lost 3 bases, and 17 bases lay between the germline ends. Per the germline V gene, CDR1 is MDHEN and CDR2 is SYDVKM. The CDR3 runs to 15 residues. CDR3 protein: CASSPRYSLNYEQYF. The CDR3 bases are TGTGCCAGCAGTCCGCGATATTCCCTCAACTACGAGCAGTACTTC. Full variable domain (rest looked up from reference TRBV28 and TRBJ2-7): DVKVTQSSRYLVKRTGEKVFLECVQDMDHENMFWYRQDPGLGLRLIYFSYDVKMKEKGDIPEGYSVSREKKERFSLILESASTNQTSMYLCASSPRYSLNYEQYFGPGTRLTVT.

In its sample, this clonotype was seen a few times. The V call is TRBV7-2, the J call TRBJ2-3; D is perhaps TRBD2 (5 bases). The CDR3 totals 16 residues. CDR1 and CDR2 from the germline V gene are SGHTA and FQGNSA. Trimming took off 1 base at V and 4 bases at J, with 15 bases between the two ends. The chain's CDR3 is CASSLVASRRADTQYF. The CDR3 coding sequence is TGTGCCAGCAGCTTAGTGGCTAGCCGGCGCGCAGATACGCAGTATTTT.

This clonotype was counted between two and nine times. CDR3 nucleotides: TGTGCCAGCATGGACGAGACCCAGTACTTC. Amino acids: CASMDETQYF. V is TRBV25-1 and J is TRBJ2-5; D is undetermined. Germline V CDR1 and CDR2: MGHDK, SYGVNS. CDR3 length: 10 residues. The V end was cut by 7 bases, the J end by 5 bases, with 5 bases between.

There are a few counts of this clonotype. This chain uses TRBV28 with TRBJ2-7; D might be TRBD1 (5 bases). Trimming removed 11 bases from V and 3 bases from J, with 17 bases in between. CDR3 length: 13 amino acids. The V gene's germline CDR1 is MDHEN and CDR2 SYDVKM. The CDR3 reads CAPLGQGYYEQYF. As DNA, the CDR3 is TGTGCCCCCTTAGGGCAGGGATACTACGAGCAGTACTTC.

This clonotype was observed a handful of times. V usage is TRBV7-9 and J usage is TRBJ2-7, with 10 nucleotides matching TRBD1. Trimming removed 2 bases from V and 4 bases from J; junction bases left unmatched: 5. The CDR3 is made up of 15 amino acids. Germline assignment: CDR1 SEHNR and CDR2 FQNEAQ (reference sequence). The CDR3 sequence is CASSLRDRGYYEQYF. CDR3 nucleotide sequence: TGTGCCAGCAGCTTACGGGACAGGGGTTATTACGAGCAGTACTTC.

The rearrangement links TRBV11-2 to TRBJ1-2; D possibly corresponds to TRBD1 (5 bases). V lost 7 bases and J lost 0, with 18 bases in between. CDR1 and CDR2 from the germline V gene are SGHAT and FQNNGV. This CDR3 region has 16 residues. CDR3 residues: CASTKQETKANYGYTF. In DNA, the CDR3 is TGTGCCAGCACCAAACAGGAAACTAAGGCTAACTATGGCTACACCTTC.

The chain uses TRBV10-3 and TRBJ2-7; TRBD1 aligns across 7 bases. The J segment lost 0 bases and the V segment lost 0 bases, leaving 2 bases of the junction unmatched. There are 15 residues in the CDR3. The V gene's germline CDR1 is ENHRY and CDR2 SYGVKD. The CDR3 DNA sequence: TGTGCCATCAGTGAGTCGGGACAGAGCTCCTACGAGCAGTACTTC. As protein: CAISESGQSSYEQYF.

The V call is TRBV11-2, the J call TRBJ2-3; 11 nucleotides agree with TRBD2. Germline trimming cut 5 bases from V and 2 bases from J; bases unmatched to any gene: 9. Germline V gives CDR1 SGHAT, CDR2 FQNNGV. The CDR3 contains 17 residues. The CDR3 bases are TGTGCCAGCAGCCCTAGGGCGACTAGCGGGGTCACAGATACGCAGTATTTT. Its translation is CASSPRATSGVTDTQYF.

This clonotype showed up many times. The V gene is TRBV5-1, the J gene TRBJ2-2; no clear D. CDR3 length equals 15 residues. V was shortened by 4 bases and J by 0 bases, with 10 bases between the two germline ends. Germline V lookup: CDR1 SGHRS, CDR2 YFSETQ. CDR3 nucleotide sequence: TGCGCCAGCAGCCCCCGCTCTGCGAACACCGGGGAGCTGTTTTTT. It specifies CASSPRSANTGELFF. Complete variable domain (other parts from reference TRBV5-1 and TRBJ2-2): KAGVTQTPRYLIKTRGQQVTLSCSPISGHRSVSWYQQTPGQGLQFLFEYFSETQRNKGNFPGRFSGRQFSNSRSEMNVSTLELGDSALYLCASSPRSANTGELFFGEGSRLTVL.